This is a list of T cell receptor beta chains from one sample in a study of cytomegalovirus exposure and HLA in healthy donors. TCRdb's copy holds only in-frame clones and misses some; the assay was immunoSEQ multiplex PCR. Counted here are tens of thousands of clones, 85% to 95% occurring once; the ten biggest clones make up approximately 0.7%. The specimen was PBMCs. All receptors derive from a man aged 18 to 35 in good health and CMV-seronegative. Each CDR3 is given with its conserved first and last residue.

V gene	J gene	CDR3 protein
TRBV5-1	TRBJ1-1	CASSFNAGNTEAFF
TRBV27	TRBJ2-1	CASSRDRAVEQFF
TRBV11-2	TRBJ1-5	CASSLVRGRNQPQHF
TRBV27	TRBJ2-5	CASTRTSGRAETQYF
TRBV4-2	TRBJ2-1	CASSQGLVLSDEQFF
TRBV5-6	TRBJ1-2	CASSLGQGMGGYTF
TRBV11-3	TRBJ1-4	CASSRQTEKLFF
TRBV30	TRBJ1-6	CAWSDRTGKGSYNSPLHF
TRBV10-3	TRBJ2-5	CATGAREVETQYF
TRBV7-6	TRBJ2-2	CASSLEAGGPGELFF
TRBV7-9	TRBJ2-1	CASSSRGSSYNEQFF
TRBV5-4	TRBJ1-2	CASSLETGITSGYTF
TRBV7-8	TRBJ2-7	CASSSDRGYEQYF
TRBV15	TRBJ2-2	CATSRDRDRGSGELFF
TRBV2	TRBJ2-7	CASRPRGRLGNEQYF
TRBV7-9	TRBJ1-3	CASSLVGTGSGNTIYF
TRBV19	TRBJ1-2	CASSRGVEGGYTF
TRBV7-9	TRBJ2-7	CASSPPGQGFYEQYF
TRBV28	TRBJ1-2	CASTPDSNYGYTF
TRBV15	TRBJ1-5	CATSSPWGQPQHF
TRBV4-1	TRBJ2-1	CASSLTGGTYNEQFF
TRBV4-2	TRBJ2-6	CASSQEGRAGANVLTF
TRBV9	TRBJ2-5	CASSVRGETQYF
TRBV11-2	TRBJ2-7	CASSEHVEQYF
TRBV6-6	TRBJ1-6	CASSSDIYNSPLHF
TRBV5-6	TRBJ1-2	CASSPRLANYGYTF
TRBV4-1	TRBJ2-2	CASSSTPGLQLEGLFF
TRBV25-1	TRBJ1-5	CASSEHRVSQPQHF
TRBV9	TRBJ2-1	CASNVNPGHYNEQFF
TRBV6-1	TRBJ2-1	CASSGWTSGYNEQFF
TRBV6-5	TRBJ2-7	CASSYRAADYEQYF
TRBV30	TRBJ1-2	CAWSGQGANYGYTF
TRBV6-4	TRBJ2-1	CASSDSPGLAGDNEQFF
TRBV4-1	TRBJ1-2	CASSQDRPRTRGHGYTF
TRBV29-1	TRBJ2-7	CSVPFRRGVSYEQYF
TRBV5-1	TRBJ2-2	CASSLGTGYTGELFF
TRBV7-9	TRBJ1-5	CASSLDGVGNQPQHF
TRBV7-3	TRBJ1-1	CASSLTGYTEAFF
TRBV10-3	TRBJ1-2	CAISGRGSGYTF
TRBV29-1	TRBJ1-2	CSVEWTSGYGYTF
TRBV11-2	TRBJ1-2	CASSYDRGPQDGYTF
TRBV5-6	TRBJ1-1	CASSAGDRGMAAFF
TRBV19	TRBJ1-1	CASSIGDRGTEAFF
TRBV6-6	TRBJ2-7	CASRHPITGGSYEQYF
TRBV25-1	TRBJ2-7	CASSEYPRGQGFGHEQYF
TRBV7-9	TRBJ2-7	CASSFDRRLSYEQYF
TRBV6-5	TRBJ1-1	CATLGQKNTEAFF
TRBV9	TRBJ1-4	CASSPEGQSNEKLFF
TRBV30	TRBJ2-1	CAWTQRGGTSGQEQFF
TRBV7-2	TRBJ2-4	CASSRGGAIQYF
TRBV27	TRBJ2-7	CASSYSGRIKNEQYF
TRBV7-9	TRBJ1-1	CASSPGGQGRNTEAFF
TRBV7-9	TRBJ1-5	CASSPGTGNQPQHF
TRBV13	TRBJ2-5	CASSRSQGGQETQYF
TRBV5-1	TRBJ2-1	CASSLSGSSYNEQFF